These 24 T cell receptor beta chains share one sample of origin, sequenced in a study of control samples from healthy donors and cancer patients. Clones were read by immunoSEQ multiplex PCR, and TCRdb kept only the in-frame ones, dropping some. Here the sample spans 90,000 to 150,000 clones, around 88% being singletons. The sample consisted of blood. The receptor source for this set is a man aged 35 to 55 in good health.

CDR3 in DNA: TGTGCCAGCAGCTTACTAGCGGGGGGGCCTACAGATACGCAGTATTTT. As protein: CASSLLAGGPTDTQYF. The rearrangement uses TRBV7-9 and TRBJ2-3; TRBD2 matches 12 bases. CDR3 length: 16 amino acids. CDR1 and CDR2 from the germline V gene are SEHNR and FQNEAQ (reference sequence). J lost 3 bases, V lost 2 bases, and 3 bases had no gene match.

V and J are TRBV15 and TRBJ2-2; D is undetermined. Between the trimmed V and J ends, which lost 0 bases and 7 bases, there was a span of 6 bases. Germline V gene sequence: CDR1 LNHNV, CDR2 YYDKDF (reference sequence). This CDR3 is 13 amino acids long. CDR3: CATSREGLGELFF. CDR3 DNA: TGTGCCACCAGCAGAGAAGGTCTCGGGGAGCTGTTTTTT.

The rearrangement links TRBV4-1 to TRBJ1-2; a possible D gene is TRBD1 (6 bases). Per germline, CDR1 MGHRA and CDR2 YSYEKL. V lost 0 bases and J lost 5, with 13 bases in between. This CDR3 has 15 amino acids. The CDR3 coding sequence is TGCGCCAGCAGCCAAGATCGGGGGCAGGCGTATGGCTACACCTTC. As protein: CASSQDRGQAYGYTF.

This chain joins TRBV7-2 and TRBJ1-1, with D possibly matching TRBD1 (5 bases). Trimming removed 5 bases from V and 10 bases from J, with 11 bases in between. Germline CDR1 SGHTA, CDR2 FQGNSA. The CDR3 spans 11 residues. In DNA form, the CDR3 reads TGTGCCAGCAGCCCCGTGGGGGTAGCTTTCTTT. Amino acid sequence: CASSPVGVAFF.

The chain employs TRBV6-1 and TRBJ1-1; D is ambiguous. The V and J ends lost 0 bases and 0 bases respectively, with 14 bases between them. Germline values: CDR1 MNHNS, CDR2 SASEGT. The CDR3 has 17 amino acids. This CDR3 is CASSEAGSFIMNTEAFF. In DNA, the CDR3 is TGTGCCAGCAGTGAAGCGGGCAGTTTTATCATGAACACTGAAGCTTTCTTT.

For the CDR3, the DNA is TGTGCCAGCAGCCCTCCTATGGGTCGTCAACACGAGCAGTACTTC. Its protein product is CASSPPMGRQHEQYF. The chain carries TRBV11-2 and TRBJ2-7, with D unclear. Germline loops: CDR1 SGHAT, CDR2 FQNNGV. Trimming took 5 bases from V and 5 from J, leaving 19 bases between them. The CDR3 spans 15 residues.

The V gene is TRBV27, the J gene TRBJ1-1; D unresolved. V was clipped by 6 bases and J by 0 bases, with 11 bases between them. CDR1 and CDR2 (germline): MNHEY, SMNVEV (reference sequence). This CDR3 is built from 14 residues. CDR3 bases: TGTGCCAGCAGCGAAAATTCTATGAACACTGAAGCTTTCTTT. Protein sequence: CASSENSMNTEAFF.

The chain is built from TRBV20-1 and TRBJ1-1; D possibly corresponds to TRBD1 (6 bases). The germline V and J ends were trimmed by 6 bases and 11 bases, with 16 bases remaining between them. The germline V gene has CDR1 DFQATT and CDR2 SNEGSKA (reference sequence). This CDR3 has 11 amino acids. CDR3 nucleotides: TGCAGTGCCAGGGGAGGGGCTCCGGCTTTCTTT. Translation gives CSARGGAPAFF.

The chain joins TRBV30 to TRBJ2-1, with TRBD1 matching 7 bases. The germline V gene encodes CDR1 GTSNPN and CDR2 SVGIG (reference sequence). This CDR3 is 14 amino acids long. V lost 0 bases to trimming and J lost 9 bases; unmatched junction nucleotides: 8. This chain's CDR3 is CAWSVQGSSGEQFF. For the CDR3, the DNA is TGTGCCTGGAGTGTACAGGGGTCTTCTGGTGAGCAGTTCTTC. Combining the CDR3 with reference TRBV30 and TRBJ2-1 gives the whole variable domain SQTIHQWPATLVQPVGSPLSLECTVEGTSNPNLYWYRQAAGRGLQLLFYSVGIGQISSEVPQNLSASRPQDRQFILSSKKLLLSDSGFYLCAWSVQGSSGEQFFGPGTRLTVL.

V usage is TRBV9 and J usage is TRBJ2-5; D gene unclear. The CDR3 consists of 14 residues. Germline CDR1 SGDLS, CDR2 YYNGEE. Trimming took off 1 base at V and 1 base at J, with 8 bases between the two ends. The CDR3 bases are TGTGCCAGCAGCGTAAAGCCGTCCCAAGAGACCCAGTACTTC. Translating it yields CASSVKPSQETQYF.

This clone was counted between two and nine times. The chain is built from TRBV7-3 and TRBJ2-1; perhaps TRBD2 as D (5 bases). Trimming removed 4 bases at V and 5 bases at J, with 30 bases between. The CDR3 spans 20 residues. Looked up from germline, CDR1 is SGHTA and CDR2 is FQGTGA. The CDR3 region is CASSSTNGLLGGPTNNEQFF. CDR3 nucleotide sequence: TGTGCCAGCAGCTCGACTAACGGACTTCTAGGAGGCCCGACTAACAATGAGCAGTTCTTC.

The V gene is TRBV6-5, the J gene TRBJ1-1; unclear D gene. This CDR3 comprises 15 residues. Germline CDR1 is MNHEY and CDR2 is SVGAGI. The V end was cut by 3 bases, the J end by 1 base, with 12 bases between. DNA of the CDR3: TGTGCCAGCAGTTATTACGCAGTGACGAACACTGAAGCTTTCTTT. As protein: CASSYYAVTNTEAFF.

The chain uses TRBV13 and TRBJ2-7; D could derive from TRBD1 or TRBD2 (7 bases each). CDR3 length: 16 residues. Trimming removed 4 bases from V and 7 bases from J, with 23 bases in between. Germline V lookup: CDR1 PRHDT, CDR2 FYEKMQ (reference sequence). The CDR3 reads CASSSRGAGRVGEQYF. CDR3 bases: TGTGCCAGCAGCTCCAGGGGGGCAGGGAGGGTAGGGGAGCAGTACTTC.

The chain joins TRBV29-1 to TRBJ2-5, with a tentative D call TRBD2 (6 bases). V was trimmed by 6 bases and J by 5 bases, leaving 19 bases between them. The CDR3 is made up of 14 amino acids. CDR1 is SQVTM, CDR2 ANQGSEA, per germline. CDR3 sequence (DNA): TGCAGCGTAGACCGGGACTCCCGAGGGGAGACCCAGTACTTC. It is translated as CSVDRDSRGETQYF.

This chain joins TRBV29-1 and TRBJ2-3; D uncertain. CDR1 and CDR2 (germline): SQVTM, ANQGSEA. The CDR3 sequence is 11 residues long. Between the trimmed V and J ends, which lost 7 bases and 6 bases, there was a span of 11 bases. CDR3 residues: CSASWTDTQYF. CDR3 in DNA: TGCAGCGCCAGTTGGACCGATACGCAGTATTTT.

This clone was seen more than once but under ten times. The rearrangement uses TRBV18 and TRBJ2-3; 9 nucleotides align to TRBD1. From germline, CDR1 is KGHSH and CDR2 LQKENI. J was trimmed by 4 bases and V by 0 bases; bases with no gene match: 11. This CDR3 region has 18 residues. The DNA for the CDR3 is TGTGCCAGCTCACCACCGAGGATCGGACAGGGGATTTCAGATACGCAGTATTTT. Translated: CASSPPRIGQGISDTQYF.

The chain is built from TRBV7-2 and TRBJ2-7, with 12 bases fitting TRBD2. The length of the CDR3 is 16 residues. Germline V CDR1 and CDR2: SGHTA, FQGNSA. J lost 7 bases, V lost 1 base, and 8 bases had no gene match. The CDR3 protein is CASSLGSSGGAGEQYF. As DNA, the CDR3 is TGTGCCAGCAGCTTAGGTTCTAGCGGGGGGGCAGGAGAGCAGTACTTC.

The V gene is TRBV24-1, the J gene TRBJ2-3; perhaps D is TRBD1 or TRBD2 (5 bases each). CDR1 and CDR2 from the germline V gene are KGHDR and SFDVKD. The CDR3 runs 13 residues. The germline V and J ends were trimmed by 7 bases and 6 bases, with 13 bases remaining between them. The CDR3 DNA reads TGTGCCACCAGAGAACGGGGCGGGGATACGCAGTATTTT. The encoded protein is CATRERGGDTQYF.

This clone was seen just once. The chain uses TRBV4-3 and TRBJ1-2, with D maybe TRBD1 (6 bases). The CDR3 totals 14 residues. Per the germline V gene, CDR1 is LGHNA and CDR2 is YSLEER. V was shortened by 1 base and J by 4 bases, with 10 bases between the two germline ends. The CDR3 DNA reads as TGCGCCAGCAGCCAAGGTGGGGGCCCCTATGGCTACACCTTC. Its protein is CASSQGGGPYGYTF.

The chain employs TRBV18 and TRBJ1-2; D not resolved. Germline V gene sequence: CDR1 KGHSH, CDR2 LQKENI. The CDR3 length is 13 residues. V was cut by 3 bases and J by 8 bases, with 13 bases left in between. The CDR3 sequence is CASSPDRSGGYTF. CDR3 sequence (DNA): TGTGCCAGCTCACCGGATCGCTCTGGAGGCTACACCTTC.

The chain links TRBV5-4 to TRBJ1-6; D is unclear. Germline V CDR1 and CDR2: SGHNT, YYREEE (reference sequence). The V gene lost 4 bases and the J gene lost 0 bases, with 11 bases spanning the gap. CDR3 length equals 16 residues. CDR3 region: CASSGRGSSYNSPLHF. In DNA, the CDR3 is TGTGCCAGCAGCGGGCGAGGGAGCTCCTATAATTCACCCCTCCACTTT. The full variable domain, completed using reference TRBV5-4 and TRBJ1-6, is ETGVTQSPTHLIKTRGQQVTLRCSSQSGHNTVSWYQQALGQGPQFIFQYYREEENGRGNFPPRFSGLQFPNYSSELNVNALELDDSALYLCASSGRGSSYNSPLHFGNGTRLTVT.

The J gene is TRBJ1-4, the V gene TRBV7-9, with a possible D match to TRBD1 (6 bases). This CDR3 contains 16 residues. CDR1 SEHNR and CDR2 FQNEAQ come from the germline V gene (reference sequence). The V end lost 4 bases, the J end lost 6 bases, and 18 bases lay between the germline ends. CDR3 nucleotides: TGTGCCAGCAGCTCAACCCTACAGGGTCCCCATGAAAAACTGTTTTTT. Its translation is CASSSTLQGPHEKLFF.

The chain uses TRBV24-1 and TRBJ2-3, with 8 bases that match TRBD2. Losses at the gene ends were 5 bases for V and 0 bases for J; bases not matched to a gene: 3. Per the germline V gene, CDR1 is KGHDR and CDR2 is SFDVKD. The CDR3 is 15 residues long. The CDR3, as DNA: TGTGCCACCAGTGCCGTAGCGGGGAGCACAGATACGCAGTATTTT. Residues: CATSAVAGSTDTQYF.

In the case of this clone: Other DNA variants within this sample encode the same CDR3. The CDR3 DNA reads TGCAGCGTTGAGTGGGGAGGCTACACCTTC. It translates to CSVEWGGYTF. The chain joins TRBV29-1 to TRBJ1-2, with D unclear. Between the trimmed V and J ends, which lost 3 bases and 8 bases, there was a span of 7 bases. This CDR3 region has 10 residues. In germline, CDR1 is SQVTM, CDR2 ANQGSEA.